These 27 T cell receptor beta chains were sequenced from one sample in a study of blood T cell repertoires in COVID-19. The repertoire was sequenced with immunoSEQ multiplex PCR; TCRdb's copy has only in-frame clones and lacks some. In the table there are about 80,000 clones, approximately 88% of which are singletons. The sample taken for sequencing was peripheral blood. These receptors originate from a man aged 25 to 40 with acute or convalescent COVID-19.

Only one count was recorded for this clone. This chain joins TRBV28 and TRBJ2-2, with TRBD1 as a possible D gene (6 bases). The V gene lost 5 bases and the J gene lost 0 bases, with 19 bases spanning the gap. The CDR3 contains 18 residues. The germline CDR1 and CDR2 sequences are MDHEN and SYDVKM. In nucleotides, the CDR3 is TGTGCCAGCAGTCCCTCTCTGGGGGCTGGGCCGAACACCGGGGAGCTGTTTTTT. Translating gives CASSPSLGAGPNTGELFF.

The chain uses TRBV29-1 and TRBJ1-1, with D unclear. Trimming cost V 7 bases and J 5 bases, with 17 bases left between them. The CDR3 length is 13 residues. The V gene's germline CDR1 is SQVTM and CDR2 ANQGSEA. The CDR3 sequence: CSAPDSGKTEAFF. The DNA of the CDR3 is TGCAGCGCCCCGGACTCCGGAAAGACTGAAGCTTTCTTT.

The chain combines TRBV19 with TRBJ1-1; no definite D call. The germline V gene has CDR1 LNHDA and CDR2 SQIVND (reference sequence). The V end lost 5 bases, the J end lost 0 bases, and 7 bases lay between the germline ends. This CDR3 has 13 residues. CDR3 protein: CASSFQMNTEAFF. CDR3 in DNA: TGTGCCAGTAGTTTTCAGATGAACACTGAAGCTTTCTTT.

This chain links TRBV10-3 with TRBJ1-1, with 8 bases aligning to TRBD1. Per the germline V gene, CDR1 is ENHRY and CDR2 is SYGVKD. J was trimmed by 6 bases and V by 7 bases; bases with no gene match: 19. This CDR3 is built from 17 residues. The CDR3 loop reads CAINATRRARGLPEAFF. As DNA, the CDR3 is TGTGCCATCAATGCTACCCGGCGGGCCAGGGGGCTGCCTGAAGCTTTCTTT.

V is TRBV30 and J is TRBJ1-2; D may be TRBD1 (5 bases). The germline V and J ends were trimmed by 5 bases and 6 bases, with 16 bases remaining between them. This CDR3 has 13 amino acids. From germline, CDR1 is GTSNPN and CDR2 SVGIG (reference sequence). CDR3 sequence: CAWSPYRPHGYTF. CDR3 sequence (DNA): TGTGCCTGGTCCCCTTACAGGCCCCATGGCTACACCTTC.

The chain carries TRBV4-3 and TRBJ2-5, with D perhaps matching TRBD1 (6 bases). Germline V gene lookup returns CDR1 LGHNA and CDR2 YSLEER. CDR3 length: 16 residues. Trimming removed 6 bases from V and 2 bases from J, with 19 bases in between. Here the CDR3 reads CASSRGILRGQETQYF. For the CDR3, the DNA is TGCGCCAGCAGTCGGGGCATTTTAAGGGGGCAAGAGACCCAGTACTTC.

V is TRBV11-2 and J is TRBJ2-7; unclear D gene. The V end was cut by 1 base, the J end by 6 bases, with 7 bases between. Per germline, CDR1 SGHAT and CDR2 FQNNGV. The CDR3 spans 12 residues. In DNA, the CDR3 is TGTGCCAGCAGCTTAGGACTTCTCGAGCAGTACTTC. Encoded protein: CASSLGLLEQYF.

The gene calls are TRBV10-3 and TRBJ2-2; 9 bases fit TRBD2. CDR1 and CDR2 from the germline V gene are ENHRY and SYGVKD. Unmatched junction bases numbered 4, after V lost 8 bases and J lost 0 bases. The CDR3 is 15 residues long. The CDR3 nucleotides are TGTGCCATCCGGGGACTAGCCCCGAACACCGGGGAGCTGTTTTTT. This encodes CAIRGLAPNTGELFF.

The gene calls are TRBV30 and TRBJ1-4; 8 bases align to TRBD1. From germline, CDR1 is GTSNPN and CDR2 SVGIG (reference sequence). The CDR3 is 14 amino acids. J gave up 8 bases and V 2 bases, and 7 bases lay outside the gene matches. The CDR3 reads CAWSYPGQDEKLFF. For the CDR3, the DNA is TGTGCCTGGAGTTACCCGGGACAGGACGAAAAACTGTTTTTT.

CDR3 nucleotides: TGTGCCAGCAGCCAGTTACCCACCGGGCCCCGACCCGGGAGGCGAGCCGGGGAGCTGTTTTTT. Its protein product is CASSQLPTGPRPGRRAGELFF. The chain links TRBV14 to TRBJ2-2; 7 bases match TRBD2. From germline, CDR1 is SGHDN and CDR2 FVKESK. The CDR3 runs to 21 residues. J was trimmed by 6 bases and V by 3 bases; bases with no gene match: 25.

The V call is TRBV5-1, the J call TRBJ2-6; D is ambiguous. There are 14 residues in the CDR3. Germline CDR1 reads SGHRS; CDR2 reads YFSETQ. The ends were cut back, 2 bases at V and 3 bases at J, with 6 bases in the middle. The CDR3 region is CASSFGDGANVLTF. DNA for the CDR3: TGCGCCAGCAGCTTCGGAGATGGGGCCAACGTCCTGACTTTC.

CDR3 bases: TGTGCCAGCTCCGGGGACAGGGTCGAGTGGAGTTCTGGGGCCAACGTCCTGACTTTC. Protein: CASSGDRVEWSSGANVLTF. The genes are TRBV18 and TRBJ2-6, with TRBD1 matching 9 bases. The CDR3 totals 19 residues. Trimming at V came to 6 bases and at J to 1 base, leaving 13 bases not matched to a gene. Germline V gene sequence: CDR1 KGHSH, CDR2 LQKENI.

This clone has only a few counts. The chain is built from TRBV27 and TRBJ2-7; 7 bases are shared with TRBD2. V was clipped by 3 bases and J by 6 bases; unmatched bases: 5. The germline CDR1 and CDR2 sequences are MNHEY and SMNVEV (reference sequence). The CDR3 has 13 residues. The CDR3 DNA follows: TGTGCCAGCAGTTTCGGGACTACCACCGAGCAGTACTTC. Amino acid sequence: CASSFGTTTEQYF.

The V and J genes are TRBV6-5 and TRBJ2-7; D may be TRBD1 (6 bases). V was trimmed by 7 bases and J by 2 bases, leaving 15 bases between them. CDR1 and CDR2 from the germline V gene are MNHEY and SVGAGI. This CDR3 has 14 amino acids. CDR3 DNA sequence: TGTGCCAGCATGCGAACAGGGCCGCCCTACGAGCAGTACTTC. Residues: CASMRTGPPYEQYF.

The chain employs TRBV6-5 and TRBJ1-5; unclear D gene. CDR1 and CDR2 (germline): MNHEY, SVGAGI. The CDR3 totals 13 residues. V dropped 8 bases and J dropped 2 bases, with 10 bases sitting between them. For the CDR3, the DNA is TGTGCCAGCTGGGCACTGCGCAATCAGCCCCAGCATTTT. This translates into CASWALRNQPQHF.

This clone came up once. The chain recombines TRBV27 with TRBJ1-1, with TRBD1 matching 8 bases. The CDR3 covers 14 residues. Germline CDR1 MNHEY, CDR2 SMNVEV (reference sequence). J was trimmed by 4 bases and V by 5 bases; bases with no gene match: 6. Here the CDR3 reads CASSTQGAVTEAFF. The CDR3 bases are TGTGCCAGCAGTACGCAGGGGGCGGTCACTGAAGCTTTCTTT.

The chain links TRBV10-3 to TRBJ2-7; 8 bases map to TRBD2. Germline CDR1 reads ENHRY; CDR2 reads SYGVKD. The CDR3 contains 11 residues. The V segment lost 11 bases and the J segment 5 bases; nucleotides outside the gene matches: 5. CDR3: CAAGGPDEQYF. The CDR3 DNA is TGTGCCGCGGGGGGACCGGACGAGCAGTACTTC.

The V and J genes are TRBV9 and TRBJ2-3, with 7 bases lining up with TRBD2. The CDR3 consists of 14 residues. Germline V CDR1 and CDR2: SGDLS, YYNGEE. V shed 2 bases and J 6 bases; nucleotides not matched to a gene: 6. DNA for the CDR3: TGTGCCAGCAGCGTCGGACTAGTTGCTGATACGCAGTATTTT. Its protein is CASSVGLVADTQYF.

The chain uses TRBV28 and TRBJ2-1; D perhaps matches TRBD2 (7 bases). CDR3 size: 17 residues. V shed 4 bases and J shed 7 bases, with 23 bases lying between them. Germline V CDR1 and CDR2: MDHEN, SYDVKM. CDR3 sequence reads: CASSSPGRGAILNEQFF. CDR3 DNA sequence: TGTGCCAGCAGTTCACCCGGCCGGGGGGCTATTCTGAATGAGCAGTTCTTC. Drawing the rest from reference TRBV28 and TRBJ2-1, the complete variable domain is DVKVTQSSRYLVKRTGEKVFLECVQDMDHENMFWYRQDPGLGLRLIYFSYDVKMKEKGDIPEGYSVSREKKERFSLILESASTNQTSMYLCASSSPGRGAILNEQFFGPGTRLTVL.

The rearrangement uses TRBV7-6 and TRBJ2-1; D gene unclear. Germline values: CDR1 SGHVS, CDR2 FNYEAQ. Trimming removed 8 bases from V and 5 bases from J, with 10 bases in between. CDR3 size: 12 residues. The chain's CDR3 is CASGDFNNEQFF. In DNA form, the CDR3 reads TGTGCCAGCGGTGACTTCAACAATGAGCAGTTCTTC.

The chain has TRBV27 and TRBJ2-2; a weak D match, TRBD2 (5 bases). Germline V lookup: CDR1 MNHEY, CDR2 SMNVEV (reference sequence). V was trimmed by 3 bases and J by 1 base, leaving 12 bases between them. This CDR3 comprises 16 residues. CDR3 residues: CASSFVAGGNTGELFF. The CDR3 DNA reads TGTGCCAGCAGTTTTGTGGCGGGCGGGAACACCGGGGAGCTGTTTTTT.

The CDR3 DNA reads TGTGCCAGCAGCCAAGATCAAGGAGGGAGAGCCTACGAGCAGTACTTC. Its protein is CASSQDQGGRAYEQYF. V is TRBV4-2 and J is TRBJ2-7; TRBD2 is a possible D gene (6 bases). Germline CDR1 LGHNA, CDR2 YNFKEQ. Trimming took 0 bases from V and 2 from J, leaving 14 bases between them. The CDR3 loop spans 16 amino acids.

The rearrangement links TRBV6-5 to TRBJ2-3, with D possibly matching TRBD1 (5 bases). Looked up from germline, CDR1 is MNHEY and CDR2 is SVGAGI. V lost 5 bases and J lost 5, with 5 bases in between. The CDR3 spans 11 residues. The CDR3 nucleotides are TGTGCCAGCAGTAGGGGAGATACGCAGTATTTT. Translating gives CASSRGDTQYF.

CDR3 nucleotides: TGTGCCAGCAGCCTGGCCGGTCCCTACAATGAGCAGTTCTTC. Translating it yields CASSLAGPYNEQFF. The J gene is TRBJ2-1, the V gene TRBV5-8; D remains unclear. Germline V gene data show CDR1 as SGHTS and CDR2 as YDEGEE. V shed 4 bases and J shed 2 bases, with 10 bases lying between them. The CDR3 length is 14 residues.

This chain connects TRBV7-3 to TRBJ1-2; 9 positions agree with TRBD1. V lost 3 bases, J lost 5 bases, and 1 base stayed unmatched. Germline V lookup: CDR1 SGHTA, CDR2 FQGTGA. The CDR3 spans 13 residues. CDR3 DNA: TGTGCCAGCAGCTTGGACAGGGGATATGGCTACACCTTC. Its protein product is CASSLDRGYGYTF.

CDR3 sequence (DNA): TGTGCCAGCAGCGCGGGAGTGGGGGGGGAGACCCAGTACTTC. This sequence encodes CASSAGVGGETQYF. The chain is built from TRBV11-2 and TRBJ2-5; 7 bases agree with TRBD2. The CDR3 is 14 residues long. V was pared by 5 bases and J by 5 bases, with 8 bases of the junction left unmatched. CDR1 SGHAT and CDR2 FQNNGV come from the germline V gene.

The gene calls are TRBV5-6 and TRBJ2-2; D not resolved. CDR3 length: 13 amino acids. In germline, CDR1 is SGHDT, CDR2 YYEEEE. V dropped 4 bases and J dropped 6 bases, with 10 bases sitting between them. Written as DNA, the CDR3 is TGTGCCAGCAGCGTCCGAGCCGCCGGGGAGCTGTTTTTT. Its protein is CASSVRAAGELFF.